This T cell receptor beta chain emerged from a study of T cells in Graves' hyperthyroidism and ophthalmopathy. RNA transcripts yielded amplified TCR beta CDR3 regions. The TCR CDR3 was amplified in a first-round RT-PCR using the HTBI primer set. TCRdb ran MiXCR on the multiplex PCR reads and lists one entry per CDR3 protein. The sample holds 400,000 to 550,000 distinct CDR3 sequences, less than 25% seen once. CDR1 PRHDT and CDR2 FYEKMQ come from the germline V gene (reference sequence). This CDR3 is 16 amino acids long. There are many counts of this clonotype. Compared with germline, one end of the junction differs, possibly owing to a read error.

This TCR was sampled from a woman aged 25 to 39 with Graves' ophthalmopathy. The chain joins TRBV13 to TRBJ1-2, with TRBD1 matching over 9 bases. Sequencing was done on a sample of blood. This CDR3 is CASTLRPGQGSYGHTF. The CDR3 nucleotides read TGTGCCAGCACCCTACGACCGGGACAGGGCTCTTATGGCCACACCTTC.